This passage covers 25 T cell receptor beta chains from one sample sequenced in a study of cytomegalovirus exposure and HLA in healthy donors. TCRdb keeps only in-frame clones here, not all; method: immunoSEQ multiplex PCR. The sample has around 190,000 clones; roughly three quarters are singletons. The sequenced sample consisted of PBMCs. These TCRs come from a woman in her twenties or thirties in good health and CMV-seronegative.

The chain uses TRBV19 and TRBJ1-5, with TRBD1 identical over 7 bases. This CDR3 is built from 14 residues. J was trimmed by 2 bases and V by 11 bases; bases with no gene match: 9. The germline V gene encodes CDR1 LNHDA and CDR2 SQIVND (reference sequence). CDR3 in amino acids: CAGRTGAGNQPQHF. CDR3 nucleotides: TGTGCCGGAAGGACAGGTGCGGGCAATCAGCCCCAGCATTTT. The full variable domain, in which reference TRBV19 and TRBJ1-5 provide the parts outside the CDR3, is DGGITQSPKYLFRKEGQNVTLSCEQNLNHDAMYWYRQDPGQGLRLIYYSQIVNDFQKGDIAEGYSVSREKKESFPLTVTSAQKNPTAFYLCAGRTGAGNQPQHFGDGTRLSIL.

The rearrangement uses TRBV6-1 and TRBJ1-1; 8 nucleotides match TRBD1. The CDR3 loop spans 12 amino acids. Germline V gives CDR1 MNHNS, CDR2 SASEGT. Trimming removed 6 bases from V and 4 bases from J; junction bases left unmatched: 1. In DNA, the CDR3 is TGTGCCAGCAGAGACAGGGGCACTGAAGCTTTCTTT. This encodes CASRDRGTEAFF.

The chain is built from TRBV30 and TRBJ2-1, with 7 bases that match TRBD1. The CDR3 length is 15 residues. The germline gives CDR1 GTSNPN, CDR2 SVGIG (reference sequence). V gave up 0 bases and J gave up 4 bases; unmatched junction bases: 6. The CDR3: CAWSVLDRRYNEQFF. The CDR3 DNA is TGTGCCTGGAGTGTACTGGACAGGCGATACAATGAGCAGTTCTTC.

This rearrangement joins TRBV7-7 to TRBJ1-2; TRBD1 might be the D (6 bases). The V gene lost 1 base and the J gene lost 0 bases, with 15 bases spanning the gap. The CDR3 runs 17 residues. In germline, CDR1 is SSHAT, CDR2 FNYEAQ (reference sequence). The CDR3 bases are TGTGCCAGCAGCTTAGGGACAGCTTGGCCAGCTAACTATGGCTACACCTTC. Translation: CASSLGTAWPANYGYTF.

The chain has TRBV7-9 and TRBJ2-5, with 7 positions matching TRBD2. Germline-derived CDR1 and CDR2 are SEHNR and FQNEAQ (reference sequence). J was trimmed by 3 bases and V by 3 bases; bases with no gene match: 4. This CDR3 has 14 residues. CDR3 DNA sequence: TGTGCCAGCAGCTTGGGAGGGCTTAAAGAGACCCAGTACTTC. This sequence encodes CASSLGGLKETQYF.

This clone occurred a few times. The chain couples TRBV6-1 to TRBJ1-1; maybe TRBD1 (6 bases). The CDR3 length is 13 residues. V was shortened by 5 bases and J by 6 bases, with 13 bases between the two germline ends. CDR1 is MNHNS and CDR2 is SASEGT in the germline V gene. The CDR3 is CASSFIQGPEAFF. DNA of the CDR3: TGTGCCAGCAGTTTCATACAGGGCCCTGAAGCTTTCTTT.

CDR3 in amino acids: CASSQDLGYSNQPQHF. CDR3 DNA: TGTGCCAGCAGCCAAGATCTAGGTTATAGCAATCAGCCCCAGCATTTT. The chain has TRBV4-2 and TRBJ1-5; D call uncertain. This CDR3 region has 16 residues. Trimming left V 0 bases short and J 0 bases short, with 9 bases between. CDR1 is LGHNA and CDR2 is YNFKEQ in the germline V gene.

This clone showed up just once. The J gene is TRBJ1-1, the V gene TRBV7-9; weak D call: TRBD1 (5 bases). The V end was cut by 2 bases, the J end by 4 bases, with 11 bases between. In germline, CDR1 is SEHNR, CDR2 FQNEAQ (reference sequence). CDR3 size: 14 residues. The CDR3 sequence: CASSLSGGLTEAFF. The CDR3 DNA reads as TGTGCCAGCAGCTTATCGGGGGGACTCACTGAAGCTTTCTTT.

The sample holds a few counts of this clone. The CDR3 loop reads CASSGGQVNQPQHF. CDR3 nucleotide sequence: TGTGCCAGCAGTGGGGGACAGGTGAATCAGCCCCAGCATTTT. The rearrangement links TRBV2 to TRBJ1-5, with 8 bases that match TRBD1. The V segment lost 4 bases and the J segment 4 bases; nucleotides outside the gene matches: 3. This CDR3 is 14 amino acids long. The germline V gene has CDR1 SNHLY and CDR2 FYNNEI.

Comment on this clone: Germline is not matched at one junction end, which may reflect a read error. The rearrangement joins TRBV5-5 to TRBJ1-1; D perhaps matches TRBD1 (5 bases). The CDR3 is made up of 13 amino acids. CDR1 and CDR2 (germline): SGHKS, YYEKEE (reference sequence). CDR3 DNA: TGTACCAGCAGTCGACTGCAGGGCACTGAAGCTTTCTTT. Residues: CTSSRLQGTEAFF.

The rearrangement joins TRBV2 to TRBJ1-2; D ambiguous. The CDR3 extends over 14 amino acids. Germline assignment: CDR1 SNHLY and CDR2 FYNNEI. The germline V and J ends were trimmed by 7 bases and 4 bases, with 16 bases remaining between them. The CDR3 is CASTFFGGTYGYTF. The DNA for the CDR3 is TGTGCCAGCACCTTCTTCGGCGGCACCTATGGCTACACCTTC.

The chain employs TRBV5-1 and TRBJ2-5, with D maybe TRBD1 (5 bases). V lost 2 bases to trimming and J lost 2 bases, with 10 bases between them. CDR3 length equals 14 residues. CDR1 and CDR2 (germline): SGHRS, YFSETQ. The CDR3 protein is CASSFADRQETQYF. CDR3 sequence (DNA): TGCGCCAGCAGCTTCGCTGACAGACAAGAGACCCAGTACTTC.

This clone has more than one count but fewer than ten. V gene TRBV5-1 combines with J gene TRBJ1-3, with TRBD1 matching 8 bases. The germline CDR1 and CDR2 sequences are SGHRS and YFSETQ. The J segment lost 4 bases and the V segment lost 3 bases, leaving 6 bases of the junction unmatched. The CDR3 is 15 amino acids. For the CDR3, the DNA is TGCGCCAGCAGCTCACAGGGGGTAGTCGGAAACACCATATATTTT. It specifies CASSSQGVVGNTIYF. The complete variable domain, with remaining parts taken from reference TRBV5-1 and TRBJ1-3, reads KAGVTQTPRYLIKTRGQQVTLSCSPISGHRSVSWYQQTPGQGLQFLFEYFSETQRNKGNFPGRFSGRQFSNSRSEMNVSTLELGDSALYLCASSSQGVVGNTIYFGEGSWLTVV.

The V call is TRBV19, the J call TRBJ2-3; D not resolved. Germline V CDR1 and CDR2: LNHDA, SQIVND (reference sequence). Trimming took off 10 bases at V and 7 bases at J, with 12 bases between the two ends. The CDR3 is made up of 11 amino acids. The CDR3 loop is CATSLLYTQYF. The CDR3 region has the DNA TGTGCCACCTCCCTTTTGTATACGCAGTATTTT.

This chain connects TRBV28 to TRBJ1-5; tentatively, D is TRBD1 (5 bases). Germline assignment: CDR1 MDHEN and CDR2 SYDVKM. The CDR3 has 14 residues. V was trimmed by 5 bases and J by 0 bases, leaving 8 bases between them. Here the CDR3 DNA reads TGTGCCAGCAGTCCGGGGGTTAGCAATCAGCCCCAGCATTTT. Translation gives CASSPGVSNQPQHF.

The V gene is TRBV9, the J gene TRBJ2-7; TRBD2 is a possible D gene (6 bases). Germline CDR1 is SGDLS and CDR2 is YYNGEE. Trimming took 2 bases from V and 6 from J, leaving 18 bases between them. The CDR3 loop spans 15 amino acids. The CDR3: CASSVSETRVAEQYF. DNA for the CDR3: TGTGCCAGCAGCGTGTCCGAGACTAGGGTAGCCGAGCAGTACTTC. The full variable domain, in which reference TRBV9 and TRBJ2-7 provide the parts outside the CDR3, is DSGVTQTPKHLITATGQRVTLRCSPRSGDLSVYWYQQSLDQGLQFLIQYYNGEERAKGNILERFSAQQFPDLHSELNLSSLELGDSALYFCASSVSETRVAEQYFGPGTRLTVT.

The gene calls are TRBV27 and TRBJ1-5, with 8 positions matching TRBD1. CDR1 MNHEY and CDR2 SMNVEV come from the germline V gene (reference sequence). V was clipped by 1 base and J by 4 bases; unmatched bases: 6. The CDR3 covers 16 residues. CDR3 DNA: TGTGCCAGCAGTTTATTTGCAGGGGGCGCGAATCAGCCCCAGCATTTT. This translates into CASSLFAGGANQPQHF.

The rearrangement joins TRBV5-1 to TRBJ2-7; 7 nucleotides agree with TRBD2. V lost 0 bases to trimming and J lost 7 bases; unmatched junction nucleotides: 16. The CDR3 is 17 amino acids. Germline values: CDR1 SGHRS, CDR2 YFSETQ. CDR3: CASSLGGLGEGLSEQYF. The CDR3 nucleotides are TGCGCCAGCAGCTTGGGAGGATTGGGGGAGGGCCTGAGTGAGCAGTACTTC.

V usage is TRBV11-2 and J usage is TRBJ1-6; D remains unclear. Trimming cost V 4 bases and J 9 bases, with 7 bases left between them. Germline CDR1 is SGHAT and CDR2 is FQNNGV. The CDR3 length is 12 residues. This CDR3 is CASSYYSSPLHF. In nucleotides, the CDR3 is TGTGCCAGCAGCTACTATTCTTCACCCCTCCACTTT.

This chain joins TRBV4-1 and TRBJ2-7; 9 nucleotides line up with TRBD2. The CDR3 runs 17 residues. With V trimmed by 4 bases and J by 1 base, 11 bases remained unmatched. The V gene's germline CDR1 is MGHRA and CDR2 YSYEKL. CDR3 sequence reads: CASSRSQSSGDSYEQYF. CDR3 sequence (DNA): TGCGCCAGCAGCCGATCGCAGTCTAGCGGGGATTCCTACGAGCAGTACTTC.

Remarks on this clone: The sample has other DNA sequences that encode this CDR3 too. The chain carries TRBV11-3 and TRBJ2-7; possibly TRBD2 for D (5 bases). The V end was cut by 1 base, the J end by 3 bases, with 10 bases between. Germline V lookup: CDR1 SGHNT, CDR2 YENEEA. The CDR3 sequence is 14 residues long. The CDR3 DNA reads as TGTGCCAGCAGCTTAGCCGGAGGTGGCTACGAGCAGTACTTC. Amino acids: CASSLAGGGYEQYF.

CDR3 bases: TGCAGCGTAAGAGGGGGCGTCTATTCTGAAGCTTTCTTT. This translates into CSVRGGVYSEAFF. This chain uses TRBV29-1 with TRBJ1-1; 7 bases fit TRBD1. V lost 6 bases, J lost 6 bases, and 10 bases stayed unmatched. From germline, CDR1 is SQVTM and CDR2 ANQGSEA. The CDR3 sequence is 13 residues long.

This clone is a singleton in its sample. V and J are TRBV7-7 and TRBJ2-3, with a tentative D call TRBD2 (5 bases). V was clipped by 6 bases and J by 5 bases, with 9 bases between them. The germline V gene has CDR1 SSHAT and CDR2 FNYEAQ (reference sequence). The CDR3 is 12 residues long. Written as DNA, the CDR3 is TGTGCCAGCAGGGGGAGTGGAGATACGCAGTATTTT. This encodes CASRGSGDTQYF.

The J gene is TRBJ2-7, the V gene TRBV5-4, with TRBD1 matching 8 bases. J gave up 2 bases and V 4 bases, and 5 bases lay outside the gene matches. This CDR3 has 14 residues. CDR1 and CDR2 (germline): SGHNT, YYREEE (reference sequence). In DNA, the CDR3 is TGTGCCAGCAGCCAAACGACAGGGGCCTACGAGCAGTACTTC. As protein: CASSQTTGAYEQYF. Looking up the rest from reference TRBV5-4 and TRBJ2-7 gives the full variable domain: ETGVTQSPTHLIKTRGQQVTLRCSSQSGHNTVSWYQQALGQGPQFIFQYYREEENGRGNFPPRFSGLQFPNYSSELNVNALELDDSALYLCASSQTTGAYEQYFGPGTRLTVT.

V and J are TRBV19 and TRBJ1-1; D is uncertain. The length of the CDR3 is 13 residues. V lost 10 bases and J lost 3, with 15 bases in between. Per germline, CDR1 LNHDA and CDR2 SQIVND (reference sequence). The CDR3 DNA sequence: TGTGCCACCATCATCGACACCTACACTGAAGCTTTCTTT. This codes for CATIIDTYTEAFF. The whole variable domain, filled in from reference TRBV19 and TRBJ1-1, reads DGGITQSPKYLFRKEGQNVTLSCEQNLNHDAMYWYRQDPGQGLRLIYYSQIVNDFQKGDIAEGYSVSREKKESFPLTVTSAQKNPTAFYLCATIIDTYTEAFFGQGTRLTVV.